This TCR beta chain was identified in a study of T cells after yellow fever vaccination. Overall study findings and caveats: A weaker secondary response peaked on day 5, the primary on day 15. Relatively few clonotypes were ones that appeared in both CD4 and CD8 compartments. Almost all vaccine-responding clonotypes escaped detection in sorted memory subsets on day 0.

This clonotype was counted at least ten times. By 5'RACE template switching, TCR cDNA was produced, with a universal primer site and UMIs added in the process. TCRdb processed the 5' RACE reads anew with MiXCR; each CDR3 protein has one entry. The top ten clones hold about 1.6% of a sample with 14,000 or so distinct CDR3 sequences, 7.3% of them seen once. This sequence originates from a man aged 18 to 30 who received the YFV17D yellow fever vaccine. The sequences come from PBMCs, either bulk or a sorted T-cell subset (CD4+, CD8+, memory, or dextramer-sorted; not recorded which), collected on the day of the yellow fever booster vaccination.

CDR3 in amino acids: CASSGYLGTGELFF. The CDR3 DNA follows: TGTGCCAGCTCAGGGTATCTTGGCACCGGGGAGCTGTTTTTT. The rearrangement joins TRBV7-6 to TRBJ2-2; D perhaps matches TRBD1 (5 bases). Germline V gene data show CDR1 as SGHVS and CDR2 as FNYEAQ. The ends were cut back, 8 bases at V and 4 bases at J, with 14 bases in the middle. The CDR3 loop spans 14 amino acids.